This T cell receptor (beta chain) was sequenced for a study of liver allograft versus peripheral blood T cells. Study-wide context: Intrahepatic T cell receptor repertoires from transplanted livers were compared against repertoires in recipients' peripheral blood. Study-wide findings and caveats: As reported, T cell receptor repertoires inside liver allografts differed from those present in peripheral blood.

MiXCR, run by TCRdb on the reads, gives a single entry per CDR3 protein. The sample carries about 3,100 distinct CDR3 sequences, roughly 15% recorded once. V was clipped by 0 bases and J by 4 bases, with 15 bases between them. This CDR3 region has 16 residues. Germline V CDR1 and CDR2: SGHAT, FQNNGV. This clonotype was counted at least ten times. Its antigen is still unknown. The chain employs TRBV11-2 and TRBJ1-2; the D is unclear. The sequence came from a human patient who had a liver transplant. A share of the T cells may be of graft donor origin. The CDR3 DNA reads TGTGCCAGCAGCTTAGATGGGCAGGCAGTCCTCTATGGCTACACCTTC. As protein: CASSLDGQAVLYGYTF.